A single sample is the source of the 14 T cell receptor beta chains below, sequenced in a study of CD8+ T cells in alopecia areata. Sequencing relied on a cDNA template that was reverse transcribed from extracted RNA. Generated by immunoSEQ multiplex PCR, the TCRdb table keeps only in-frame clones and is missing some. The data contain about 200,000 clones, 58% of them singletons. As for treatment: oral pan-JAK inhibitor, 5-10 mg twice daily. The specimen was CD4+ T cells sorted from blood, collected at week 24, from a patient treated with tofacitinib. The receptors stem from a human donor with alopecia areata.

This clone was counted a few times. The V and J genes are TRBV29-1 and TRBJ2-3; 8 nucleotides match TRBD1. Germline loops: CDR1 SQVTM, CDR2 ANQGSEA. V lost 6 bases, J lost 0 bases, and 14 bases stayed unmatched. This CDR3 contains 17 residues. CDR3 in DNA: TGCAGCGTAAGACCCGGGACAGGAGCTGCTAGCACAGATACGCAGTATTTT. It is translated as CSVRPGTGAASTDTQYF.

V usage is TRBV4-1 and J usage is TRBJ1-3; the D is unclear. CDR3 length: 16 residues. V lost 0 bases, J lost 0 bases, and 9 bases lay in between. The V gene's germline CDR1 is MGHRA and CDR2 YSYEKL. DNA for the CDR3: TGCGCCAGCAGCCAAGAGGGGTTGGCCTCTGGAAACACCATATATTTT. Translating it yields CASSQEGLASGNTIYF.

This clone was recorded a few times. V is TRBV7-2 and J is TRBJ2-3; D call uncertain. The CDR3 sequence is 13 residues long. The germline CDR1 and CDR2 sequences are SGHTA and FQGNSA. Trimming removed 2 bases at V and 1 base at J, with 4 bases between. CDR3 bases: TGTGCCAGCAGCTTAATGGGCACAGATACGCAGTATTTT. Translating gives CASSLMGTDTQYF.

This sequence joins TRBV5-1 and TRBJ2-1; weak D call: TRBD1 (6 bases). Trimming cost V 7 bases and J 7 bases, with 15 bases left between them. The germline CDR1 and CDR2 sequences are SGHRS and YFSETQ. The CDR3 loop spans 13 amino acids. The CDR3 here is CASGFQDRNEQFF. DNA of the CDR3: TGCGCCAGCGGATTTCAAGACAGGAATGAGCAGTTCTTC. Full variable domain (remainder filled in from reference TRBV5-1 and TRBJ2-1): KAGVTQTPRYLIKTRGQQVTLSCSPISGHRSVSWYQQTPGQGLQFLFEYFSETQRNKGNFPGRFSGRQFSNSRSEMNVSTLELGDSALYLCASGFQDRNEQFFGPGTRLTVL.

The V call is TRBV28, the J call TRBJ2-6; possibly TRBD1 or TRBD2 for D (5 bases each). Trimming removed 3 bases from V and 0 bases from J, with 12 bases in between. The CDR3 is 17 residues long. From germline, CDR1 is MDHEN and CDR2 SYDVKM. The CDR3 spells CASSLYLGASGANVLTF. The CDR3 DNA reads as TGTGCCAGCAGTTTGTACCTCGGGGCCTCTGGGGCCAACGTCCTGACTTTC.

This clone was detected only once. The rearrangement uses TRBV7-6 and TRBJ2-3; D not certain. The V gene's germline CDR1 is SGHVS and CDR2 FNYEAQ. Trimming took 4 bases from V and 2 from J, leaving 4 bases between them. This CDR3 is 12 amino acids long. This chain's CDR3 is CASSSNTDTQYF. In DNA, the CDR3 is TGTGCCAGCAGCTCGAACACAGATACGCAGTATTTT.

The genes are TRBV4-2 and TRBJ2-5; TRBD1 agrees at 12 bases. Germline V CDR1 and CDR2: LGHNA, YNFKEQ. The length of the CDR3 is 16 residues. V was clipped by 2 bases and J by 5 bases; unmatched bases: 6. The CDR3 DNA sequence: TGTGCCAGCAGCCAACCAGGGACAGGGGGCGAGGAGACCCAGTACTTC. It translates to CASSQPGTGGEETQYF.

The rearrangement links TRBV5-1 to TRBJ2-2; D is ambiguous. V lost 6 bases and J 0 bases, leaving 12 bases between the germline ends. The CDR3 is 15 residues long. Germline CDR1 SGHRS, CDR2 YFSETQ. CDR3 residues: CASTSSRTNTGELFF. The CDR3 DNA reads TGCGCCAGCACCTCCTCCCGAACGAACACCGGGGAGCTGTTTTTT.

The chain recombines TRBV4-3 with TRBJ2-5; no reliable D call. Looked up from germline, CDR1 is LGHNA and CDR2 is YSLEER. V was trimmed by 0 bases and J by 4 bases, leaving 9 bases between them. The CDR3 has 14 amino acids. The CDR3, as DNA: TGCGCCAGCAGCCAAGATGAAGGCGGAGAGACCCAGTACTTC. Translated, it gives CASSQDEGGETQYF.

The sample holds a few counts of this clone. The chain uses TRBV29-1 and TRBJ2-5, with 7 positions matching TRBD2. Germline V CDR1 and CDR2: SQVTM, ANQGSEA. This CDR3 has 14 amino acids. The trim removed 4 bases at V and 0 bases at J, leaving 5 bases unmatched. The CDR3 spells CSVVTAGYQETQYF. The CDR3 DNA follows: TGCAGCGTTGTGACAGCGGGGTACCAAGAGACCCAGTACTTC.

The chain combines TRBV18 with TRBJ2-1; 8 bases match TRBD2. The V segment lost 3 bases and the J segment 4 bases; nucleotides outside the gene matches: 5. CDR1 and CDR2 from the germline V gene are KGHSH and LQKENI. The CDR3 has 15 residues. CDR3 bases: TGTGCCAGCTCACCGAATAGCGGGGTATACAATGAGCAGTTCTTC. Translated: CASSPNSGVYNEQFF.

V gene TRBV10-3 combines with J gene TRBJ2-5, with 10 positions matching TRBD1. Trimming at V came to 0 bases and at J to 1 base, leaving 5 bases not matched to a gene. The CDR3 has 17 residues. CDR1 and CDR2 from the germline V gene are ENHRY and SYGVKD. CDR3 sequence (DNA): TGTGCCATCAGTGAGTCGATTGGGGACAGGGGCCAAGAGACCCAGTACTTC. Amino acid sequence: CAISESIGDRGQETQYF.

The rearrangement uses TRBV7-9 and TRBJ2-6; D uncertain. The ends were cut back, 1 base at V and 0 bases at J, with 4 bases in the middle. The CDR3 loop spans 15 amino acids. Germline CDR1 and CDR2: SEHNR and FQNEAQ (reference sequence). CDR3 sequence: CASSLEDSGANVLTF. CDR3 sequence (DNA): TGTGCCAGCAGCTTAGAGGACTCTGGGGCCAACGTCCTGACTTTC.

This clone was seen only once. This CDR3 reads CSVVEFGTTGTSGEQYF. The DNA for the CDR3 is TGCAGCGTTGTCGAGTTTGGGACCACAGGGACGTCGGGTGAGCAGTACTTC. The chain employs TRBV29-1 and TRBJ2-7; tentative D call: TRBD1 (6 bases). The germline V and J ends were trimmed by 4 bases and 7 bases, with 29 bases remaining between them. This CDR3 has 17 residues. Germline lookup yields CDR1 SQVTM and CDR2 ANQGSEA.